Ten or more counts support the clone carrying this T cell receptor beta chain. As yet, its antigen is unknown. This record belongs to a study of T cells in Graves' hyperthyroidism and ophthalmopathy. As for the study in general: It was at initial diagnosis, before any treatment, that peripheral blood was collected. General study points: Most clonotypes that expanded in the thyroid above 0.001 also showed up in blood. Model predictions of ophthalmopathy came a median approximately 6.8 months before onset.

The TCR beta CDR3 regions underwent amplification using RNA transcripts as the source. When the TCR CDR3 underwent first-round RT-PCR, the HTBI primer set was used. TCRdb redid the calling of the multiplex PCR reads with MiXCR, one entry per CDR3 protein. In the table there are about 180,000 distinct CDR3 sequences, about 15% of which are singletons. After removal of 4 bases from V and 3 bases from J, the junction contained 4 bases not matched to a gene. The germline CDR1 and CDR2 sequences are SGHTA and FQGNSA. CDR3 length: 15 residues. The origin of this receptor is a woman between 50 and 59 years old with Graves' hyperthyroidism. The chain links TRBV7-2 to TRBJ2-2, with TRBD1 identical over 8 bases. Sequenced: blood. The CDR3 protein is CASSSWTGYTGELFF. In DNA, the CDR3 is TGTGCCAGCAGCTCCTGGACAGGGTACACCGGGGAGCTGTTTTTT. Full variable domain (rest looked up from reference TRBV7-2 and TRBJ2-2): GAGVSQSPSNKVTEKGKDVELRCDPISGHTALYWYRQSLGQGLEFLIYFQGNSAPDKSGLPSDRFSAERTGGSVSTLTIQRTQQEDSAVYLCASSSWTGYTGELFFGEGSRLTVL.